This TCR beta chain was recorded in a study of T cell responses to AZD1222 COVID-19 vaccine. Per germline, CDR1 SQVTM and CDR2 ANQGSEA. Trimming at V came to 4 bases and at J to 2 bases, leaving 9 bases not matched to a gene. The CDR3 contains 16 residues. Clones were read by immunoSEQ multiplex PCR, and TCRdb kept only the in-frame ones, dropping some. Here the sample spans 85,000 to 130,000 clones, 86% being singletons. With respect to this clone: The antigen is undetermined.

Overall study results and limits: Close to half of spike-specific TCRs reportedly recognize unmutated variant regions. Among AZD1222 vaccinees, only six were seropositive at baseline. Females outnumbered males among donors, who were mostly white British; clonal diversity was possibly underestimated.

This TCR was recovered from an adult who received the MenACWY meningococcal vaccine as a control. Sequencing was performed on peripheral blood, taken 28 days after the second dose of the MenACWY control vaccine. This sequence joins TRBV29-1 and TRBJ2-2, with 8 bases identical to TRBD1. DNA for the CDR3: TGCAGCGTTGTGGGGTCTGGGACAGGAAACACCGGGGAGCTGTTTTTT. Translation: CSVVGSGTGNTGELFF.